These 7 T cell receptor beta chains share one sample of origin, sequenced in a study of response to subunit inactivated influenza vaccine. TCRdb re-called the RT-PCR reads with MiXCR, one entry per CDR3 protein. The sample consists of about 520,000 distinct CDR3 sequences, roughly 25% of them appearing once. This specimen consisted of CD4+ T cells sorted from PBMCs, obtained around 5 days after vaccination. All receptors come from a man between 45 and 60 years old who received an inactivated influenza vaccine.

This clonotype was counted a few times. The chain has TRBV27 and TRBJ2-3; tentative D call: TRBD2 (5 bases). The CDR3 runs 14 residues. Trimming removed 6 bases from V and 1 base from J, with 11 bases in between. Germline values: CDR1 MNHEY, CDR2 SMNVEV (reference sequence). For the CDR3, the DNA is TGTGCCAGCAGATCGGTGGGAGGCACAGATACGCAGTATTTT. Translating it yields CASRSVGGTDTQYF.

V usage is TRBV12-3 or TRBV12-4 and J usage is TRBJ2-2, with 10 bases aligning to TRBD2. Trimming cost V 3 bases and J 5 bases; bases outside gene matches: 6. This CDR3 comprises 16 residues. As DNA, the CDR3 is TGTGCCAGCAGTTTTGCTAGCGGGGGTTTTACCGGGGAGCTGTTTTTT. Translating it yields CASSFASGGFTGELFF.

The chain has TRBV6-5 and TRBJ2-4, with 8 positions matching TRBD2. This CDR3 comprises 17 residues. J lost 3 bases, V lost 3 bases, and 10 bases had no gene match. Germline assignment: CDR1 MNHEY and CDR2 SVGAGI. The CDR3 coding sequence is TGTGCCAGCAGTTATGAGCGGGAGCCGTCCCTCAAAAACATTCAGTACTTC. Translation gives CASSYEREPSLKNIQYF.

V and J are TRBV29-1 and TRBJ2-5; D possibly corresponds to TRBD1 (5 bases). The CDR3 extends over 14 amino acids. Germline values: CDR1 SQVTM, CDR2 ANQGSEA. Trimming removed 4 bases at V and 2 bases at J, with 14 bases between. This CDR3 is CSVGSSGLQETQYF. In DNA, the CDR3 is TGCAGCGTTGGGAGCTCAGGGTTGCAAGAGACCCAGTACTTC.

The V call is TRBV5-6, the J call TRBJ1-2; 7 bases match TRBD1. V dropped 0 bases and J dropped 9; count of bases not matched to a gene: 2. The CDR3 is 12 amino acids. CDR1 is SGHDT and CDR2 is YYEEEE in the germline V gene. The CDR3 DNA reads TGTGCCAGCAGCTTGGTGACAGGGCGCTACACCTTC. It yields the protein CASSLVTGRYTF. Full variable domain (outside the CDR3, taken from reference TRBV5-6 and TRBJ1-2): DAGVTQSPTHLIKTRGQQVTLRCSPKSGHDTVSWYQQALGQGPQFIFQYYEEEERQRGNFPDRFSGHQFPNYSSELNVNALLLGDSALYLCASSLVTGRYTFGSGTRLTVV.

This chain links TRBV27 with TRBJ2-2, with 13 bases fitting TRBD2. V lost 6 bases and J lost 5; bases outside the gene matches: 9. Germline V gives CDR1 MNHEY, CDR2 SMNVEV (reference sequence). The CDR3 extends over 17 amino acids. CDR3 region: CASSHRLAGGTTGELFF. The CDR3 DNA sequence: TGTGCCAGCAGCCACCGACTAGCGGGAGGCACTACCGGGGAGCTGTTTTTT.

The sample holds one count of this clonotype. V is TRBV7-9 and J is TRBJ1-2; D is undetermined. Germline assignment: CDR1 SEHNR and CDR2 FQNEAQ (reference sequence). V was trimmed by 5 bases and J by 4 bases, leaving 17 bases between them. There are 15 residues in the CDR3. The CDR3 nucleotides read TGTGCCAGCAGCCTACACCGGGTGGGGAGCTATGGCTACACCTTC. It yields the protein CASSLHRVGSYGYTF. Full variable domain (remainder filled in from reference TRBV7-9 and TRBJ1-2): DTGVSQNPRHKITKRGQNVTFRCDPISEHNRLYWYRQTLGQGPEFLTYFQNEAQLEKSRLLSDRFSAERPKGSFSTLEIQRTEQGDSAMYLCASSLHRVGSYGYTFGSGTRLTVV.